This T cell receptor (beta chain) was documented in a study of blood T cell repertoires in COVID-19. Study-wide context: T cells, B-cell-depleted T cells, or PBMCs supplied cDNA or gDNA.

CDR3 size: 13 residues. Between the trimmed V and J ends, which lost 3 bases and 5 bases, there was a span of 9 bases. CDR1 MNHEY and CDR2 SMNVEV come from the germline V gene (reference sequence). Some clones are missing from TCRdb's copy, which holds only in-frame ones; the method was immunoSEQ multiplex PCR. In the table there are 300,000 to 400,000 clones, around nine tenths of which are singletons. Sequences were obtained from peripheral blood. This chain joins TRBV27 and TRBJ2-3, with a tentative D call TRBD1 (6 bases). The TCR comes from a human donor in a cohort sampled during active COVID-19. The CDR3 loop is CASSFGDKDTQYF. In DNA, the CDR3 is TGTGCCAGCAGTTTCGGGGACAAAGATACGCAGTATTTT.